These 24 T cell receptor beta chains came from one sample sequenced in a study of T cells after yellow fever vaccination. TCRdb ran MiXCR on the 5' RACE reads and lists one entry per CDR3 protein. The table records 500,000 to 700,000 distinct CDR3 sequences, 15% to 20% of them present only once. The sequencing used PBMCs, collected 15 days after the yellow fever booster vaccination. Receptors were obtained from a man aged 25 to 40 who received the YFV17D yellow fever vaccine.

V is TRBV29-1 and J is TRBJ2-5, with 7 bases identical to TRBD1. CDR1 is SQVTM and CDR2 is ANQGSEA in the germline V gene. V lost 5 bases to trimming and J lost 5 bases; unmatched junction nucleotides: 5. The CDR3 length is 12 residues. The CDR3, as DNA: TGCAGCGTTTACAGGGGTGCGGAGACCCAGTACTTC. As protein: CSVYRGAETQYF.

This clonotype came up a few times. The CDR3 spells CSARAWDRVTETQYF. CDR3 bases: TGCAGTGCTAGAGCCTGGGACAGGGTTACGGAGACCCAGTACTTC. V is TRBV20-1 and J is TRBJ2-5; TRBD1 aligns across 9 bases. Germline V gene data show CDR1 as DFQATT and CDR2 as SNEGSKA (reference sequence). The CDR3 is made up of 15 amino acids. With 1 base clipped from V and 5 bases from J, the junction kept 8 bases outside the gene matches.

This chain uses TRBV18 with TRBJ2-5; tentative D call: TRBD2 (5 bases). Per the germline V gene, CDR1 is KGHSH and CDR2 is LQKENI. There are 13 residues in the CDR3. V was shortened by 1 base and J by 3 bases, with 6 bases between the two germline ends. The CDR3 sequence: CASSPQREETQYF. Here the CDR3 DNA reads TGTGCCAGCTCACCACAGAGGGAAGAGACCCAGTACTTC.

This clonotype was seen a handful of times. The chain couples TRBV12-3 or TRBV12-4 to TRBJ2-4; no clear D. The CDR3 runs to 14 residues. V was pared by 7 bases and J by 1 base, with 11 bases between. The CDR3 region is CASTAQIAKNIQYF. The CDR3 DNA reads as TGTGCCAGCACCGCACAGATTGCCAAAAACATTCAGTACTTC.

As concerns this clonotype: Mismatch with germline at one junction end may stem from a read error. The rearrangement joins TRBV20-1 to TRBJ2-1; 11 bases match TRBD2. The germline V gene encodes CDR1 DFQATT and CDR2 SNEGSKA (reference sequence). The CDR3 has 15 amino acids. CDR3: CCASTSGSRYNEQFF. In DNA, the CDR3 is TGCTGTGCTAGTACTAGCGGGAGCCGTTACAATGAGCAGTTCTTC.

This clonotype was counted only a few times. Here the CDR3 DNA reads TGTGCCAGCAGCTTAAGCTTCCCCGGGCCCTTTGGCTACACCTTC. Protein: CASSLSFPGPFGYTF. This chain links TRBV5-5 with TRBJ1-2; D ambiguous. The length of the CDR3 is 15 residues. Trimming took off 2 bases at V and 7 bases at J, with 18 bases between the two ends. Germline CDR1 and CDR2: SGHKS and YYEKEE (reference sequence).

V usage is TRBV18 and J usage is TRBJ2-5; D not resolved. Germline CDR1 reads KGHSH; CDR2 reads LQKENI. The CDR3 runs to 11 residues. V was shortened by 2 bases and J by 6 bases, with 4 bases between the two germline ends. In DNA form, the CDR3 reads TGTGCCAGCTCACCAGAAAAGACCCAGTACTTC. This translates into CASSPEKTQYF.

The table lists this clonotype with a few counts. This sequence joins TRBV6-2 or TRBV6-3 and TRBJ2-1; tentative D call: TRBD2 (5 bases). The CDR3 has 13 amino acids. Germline CDR1 reads MNHEY; CDR2 reads SVGEGT. Trimming removed 7 bases from V and 7 bases from J, with 14 bases in between. The CDR3 sequence is CASTRGSWNEQFF. CDR3 sequence (DNA): TGTGCCAGCACCCGAGGGTCGTGGAATGAGCAGTTCTTC.

This clonotype was seen only a few times. The chain employs TRBV20-1 and TRBJ2-2; 7 bases agree with TRBD2. V lost 5 bases and J lost 2; bases outside the gene matches: 5. CDR1 DFQATT and CDR2 SNEGSKA come from the germline V gene (reference sequence). The CDR3 is made up of 14 amino acids. Here the CDR3 reads CSAGSGINTGELFF. The CDR3 DNA reads TGCAGTGCTGGGAGCGGGATTAACACCGGGGAGCTGTTTTTT.

This chain connects TRBV7-8 to TRBJ2-7; D might be TRBD1 (6 bases). V was pared by 5 bases and J by 7 bases, with 18 bases between. There are 14 residues in the CDR3. Germline V gene data show CDR1 as SGHVS and CDR2 as FQNEAQ. This chain's CDR3 is CASSTGTTPAEQYF. CDR3 DNA: TGTGCCAGCAGCACCGGGACAACCCCGGCGGAGCAGTACTTC.

The chain joins TRBV29-1 to TRBJ2-1; 8 positions agree with TRBD2. The CDR3 spans 13 residues. The V gene end was trimmed by 7 bases and the J gene end by 2 bases; junction bases not matched to a gene: 4. CDR1 and CDR2 from the germline V gene are SQVTM and ANQGSEA. CDR3 DNA sequence: TGCAGCGCTAGAGCGGGAGCCTACAATGAGCAGTTCTTC. Translation: CSARAGAYNEQFF.

This clonotype came up a few times. The rearrangement uses TRBV6-2 or TRBV6-3 and TRBJ1-6; D is unclear. The germline V and J ends were trimmed by 0 bases and 14 bases, with 8 bases remaining between them. This CDR3 comprises 12 residues. Germline-derived CDR1 and CDR2 are MNHEY and SVGEGT. CDR3 bases: TGTGCCAGCAGTTACTCGACCAGCACCCTCCACTTT. Protein product: CASSYSTSTLHF.

The J gene is TRBJ2-2, the V gene TRBV20-1; D is unclear. Germline V gene lookup returns CDR1 DFQATT and CDR2 SNEGSKA (reference sequence). The CDR3 runs 13 residues. The V and J ends lost 3 bases and 6 bases respectively, with 11 bases between them. CDR3 residues: CSASSKFAGELFF. The CDR3 region has the DNA TGCAGTGCTAGTTCGAAATTCGCCGGGGAGCTGTTTTTT.

Ten or more counts support this clonotype. The chain couples TRBV9 to TRBJ2-2; TRBD2 aligns across 9 bases. V shed 3 bases and J 6 bases; nucleotides not matched to a gene: 6. The CDR3 totals 15 residues. Germline V gene lookup returns CDR1 SGDLS and CDR2 YYNGEE. DNA for the CDR3: TGTGCCAGCAGCGCTCGGCGGGAGGGCGCCGGGGAGCTGTTTTTT. This sequence encodes CASSARREGAGELFF.

The J gene is TRBJ1-2, the V gene TRBV10-3, with 10 bases aligning to TRBD1. The CDR3 sequence is 16 residues long. Germline assignment: CDR1 ENHRY and CDR2 SYGVKD. V lost 3 bases to trimming and J lost 2 bases; unmatched junction nucleotides: 6. The CDR3 sequence is CAISDTGTGENYGYTF. CDR3 DNA: TGTGCCATCAGTGACACCGGGACAGGGGAAAACTATGGCTACACCTTC.

This clonotype has at least ten counts. This rearrangement joins TRBV7-3 to TRBJ2-3, with D perhaps matching TRBD1 (5 bases). The CDR3 sequence is 13 residues long. CDR1 and CDR2 from the germline V gene are SGHTA and FQGTGA. The ends were cut back, 0 bases at V and 4 bases at J, with 5 bases in the middle. In nucleotides, the CDR3 is TGTGCCAGCAGCTTAACGGGGCCAGATACGCAGTATTTT. This codes for CASSLTGPDTQYF.

As regards this clonotype: One end of the junction does not line up with germline, which may come from a read error. This sequence joins TRBV5-1 and TRBJ2-7; a weak D match, TRBD2 (6 bases). Looked up from germline, CDR1 is SGHRS and CDR2 is YFSETQ. The CDR3 has 14 amino acids. DNA for the CDR3: TGCGCCAGCAGCTTGGGGAAGGCAGCGGGCGAGCATTACTTC. This translates into CASSLGKAAGEHYF.

The table lists this clonotype with a few counts. DNA for the CDR3: TGTGCCTCCACCCCCCGAGCTAGATATGGAGTAGGCACAGATACGCAGTATTTT. It is translated as CASTPRARYGVGTDTQYF. V gene TRBV11-2 combines with J gene TRBJ2-3, with D uncertain. Germline CDR1 and CDR2: SGHAT and FQNNGV. This CDR3 is built from 18 residues. Trimming pared 11 bases from V and 1 base from J, leaving 28 bases between.

This chain connects TRBV11-2 to TRBJ2-2; D remains ambiguous. Germline-derived CDR1 and CDR2 are SGHAT and FQNNGV. CDR3 size: 11 residues. V lost 5 bases to trimming and J lost 13 bases, with 11 bases between them. Here the CDR3 reads CASSPLEGLFF. CDR3 DNA sequence: TGTGCCAGCAGCCCCCTCGAAGGGCTGTTTTTT. The entire variable domain, with the rest obtained from reference TRBV11-2 and TRBJ2-2, is as follows: EAGVAQSPRYKIIEKRQSVAFWCNPISGHATLYWYQQILGQGPKLLIQFQNNGVVDDSQLPKDRFSAERLKGVDSTLKIQPAKLEDSAVYLCASSPLEGLFFGEGSRLTVL.

This clonotype was detected a few times. The chain couples TRBV7-2 to TRBJ1-2; no clear D gene. The CDR3 is made up of 14 amino acids. V was shortened by 3 bases and J by 0 bases, with 8 bases between the two germline ends. CDR1 SGHTA and CDR2 FQGNSA come from the germline V gene. CDR3: CASSFFTANYGYTF. The DNA for the CDR3 is TGTGCCAGCAGCTTCTTTACAGCTAACTATGGCTACACCTTC.

This clonotype has more than one count but fewer than ten. The chain couples TRBV29-1 to TRBJ1-1, with D maybe TRBD1 (5 bases). This CDR3 spans 17 amino acids. With 4 bases removed from V and 3 bases from J, the gap between germline ends came to 24 bases. Germline V gene sequence: CDR1 SQVTM, CDR2 ANQGSEA. CDR3 coding DNA: TGCAGCGTTGCCGGTGGAGAAACGAGCAGGGTGGACACTGAAGCTTTCTTT. This encodes CSVAGGETSRVDTEAFF. The full variable domain, rest sourced from reference TRBV29-1 and TRBJ1-1, is SAVISQKPSRDICQRGTSLTIQCQVDSQVTMMFWYRQQPGQSLTLIATANQGSEATYESGFVIDKFPISRPNLTFSTLTVSNMSPEDSSIYLCSVAGGETSRVDTEAFFGQGTRLTVV.

This clonotype was recorded many times. The V call is TRBV7-2, the J call TRBJ2-5, with TRBD1 as a possible D gene (5 bases). Germline V CDR1 and CDR2: SGHTA, FQGNSA. The CDR3 sequence is 16 residues long. Trimming removed 2 bases at V and 2 bases at J, with 15 bases between. CDR3 protein: CASSLFGQGEQETQYF. The CDR3 DNA sequence: TGTGCCAGCAGCTTATTCGGACAAGGGGAACAAGAGACCCAGTACTTC.

The chain employs TRBV6-2 or TRBV6-3 and TRBJ2-3; 9 bases fit TRBD1. The trim removed 2 bases at V and 3 bases at J, leaving 9 bases unmatched. In germline, CDR1 is MNHEY, CDR2 SVGEGT. The CDR3 has 17 residues. The CDR3 loop is CASSYPLDRGMTDTQYF. CDR3 coding DNA: TGTGCCAGCAGTTACCCTCTCGACAGGGGGATGACAGATACGCAGTATTTT.

This clonotype appeared a few times. This sequence joins TRBV6-6 and TRBJ1-2; TRBD1 aligns across 9 bases. Losses at the gene ends were 6 bases for V and 7 bases for J; bases not matched to a gene: 6. The length of the CDR3 is 13 residues. The germline gives CDR1 MNHNY, CDR2 SVGAGI (reference sequence). CDR3 sequence (DNA): TGTGCCAGCAGCTGGGACAGGGTCCTTGGCTACACCTTC. It translates to CASSWDRVLGYTF.